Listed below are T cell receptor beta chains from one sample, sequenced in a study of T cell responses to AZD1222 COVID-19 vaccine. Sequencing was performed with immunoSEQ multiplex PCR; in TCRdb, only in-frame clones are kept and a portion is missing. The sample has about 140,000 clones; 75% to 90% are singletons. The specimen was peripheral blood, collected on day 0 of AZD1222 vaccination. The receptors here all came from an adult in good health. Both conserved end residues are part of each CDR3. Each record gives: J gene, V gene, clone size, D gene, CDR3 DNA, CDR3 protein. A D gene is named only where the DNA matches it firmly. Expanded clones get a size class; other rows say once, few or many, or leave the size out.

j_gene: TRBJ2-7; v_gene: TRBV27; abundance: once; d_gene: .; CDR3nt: TGTGCCAGCGAACACGGAGGCGAGCAGTACTTC; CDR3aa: CASEHGGEQYF
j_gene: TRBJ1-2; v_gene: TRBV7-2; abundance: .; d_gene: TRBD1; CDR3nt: TGTGCCAGCAGCTTAGGGGGACAGGGGGCGACCTATGGCTACACCTTC; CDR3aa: CASSLGGQGATYGYTF
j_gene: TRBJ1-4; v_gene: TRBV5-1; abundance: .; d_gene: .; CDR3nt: TGCGCCAGCAGCTTGGGGACAGCAACTAATGAAAAACTGTTTTTT; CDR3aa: CASSLGTATNEKLFF
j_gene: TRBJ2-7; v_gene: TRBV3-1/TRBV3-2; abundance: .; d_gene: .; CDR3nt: TGTGCCAGCAGCCAAGTATCCTACGAGCAGTACTTC; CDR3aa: CASSQVSYEQYF
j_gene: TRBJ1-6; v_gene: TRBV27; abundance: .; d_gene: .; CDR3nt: TGTGCCAGCAGGTTACAGGGAAACTCCTATAATTCACCCCTCCACTTT; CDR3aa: CASRLQGNSYNSPLHF
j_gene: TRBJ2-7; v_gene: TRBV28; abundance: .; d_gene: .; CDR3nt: TGTGCCAGCAGTTCCCCCCCGGACCTTTTCTACGAGCAGTACTTC; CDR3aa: CASSSPPDLFYEQYF
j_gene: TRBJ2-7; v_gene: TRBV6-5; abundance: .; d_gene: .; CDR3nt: TGTGCCAGCAGTTTGGCGAGAGGACTATCCTACGAGCAGTACTTC; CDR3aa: CASSLARGLSYEQYF
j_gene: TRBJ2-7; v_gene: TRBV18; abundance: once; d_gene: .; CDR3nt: TGTGCCAGCTCCTCCCGGGGGAGGGGGCAGTCCTACGAGCAGTACTTC; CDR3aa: CASSSRGRGQSYEQYF
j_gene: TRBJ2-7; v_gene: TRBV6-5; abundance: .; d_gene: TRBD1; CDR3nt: TGTGCCAGCAGTTACTATGGACAGGGCCGCTACGAGCAGTACTTC; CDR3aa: CASSYYGQGRYEQYF
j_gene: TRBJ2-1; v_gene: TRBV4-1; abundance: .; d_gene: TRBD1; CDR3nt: TGCGCCAGCAGCCTAAGGGGACAGGGGGCCTACAATGAGCAGTTCTTC; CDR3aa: CASSLRGQGAYNEQFF
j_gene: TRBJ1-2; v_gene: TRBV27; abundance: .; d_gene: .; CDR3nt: TGTGCCAGCAGTTTAAGACAGGATTTGGGCTACACCTTC; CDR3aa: CASSLRQDLGYTF
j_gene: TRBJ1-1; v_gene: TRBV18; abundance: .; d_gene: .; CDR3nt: TGTGCCAGCTCACCACAGGGTTACACTGAAGCTTTCTTT; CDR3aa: CASSPQGYTEAFF
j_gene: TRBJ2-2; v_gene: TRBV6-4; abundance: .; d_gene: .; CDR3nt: TGTGCCAGCAGTGCGGCAAGTACAGGGGAGCTGTTTTTT; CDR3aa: CASSAASTGELFF
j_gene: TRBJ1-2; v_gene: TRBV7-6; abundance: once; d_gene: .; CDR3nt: TGTGCCAGCAGCTTAGAGGTGGAAGGACTTAGCGGCTACACCTTC; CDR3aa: CASSLEVEGLSGYTF
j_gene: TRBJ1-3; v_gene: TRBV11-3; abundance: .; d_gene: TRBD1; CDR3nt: TGTGCCAGCAGCTTAGACTCGACAGGGGATGGAAACACCATATATTTT; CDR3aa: CASSLDSTGDGNTIYF
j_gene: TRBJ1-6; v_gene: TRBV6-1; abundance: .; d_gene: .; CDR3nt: TGTGCCAGCAGTGAACACGACGGTTCCGGTAATTCACCCCTCCACTTT; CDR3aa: CASSEHDGSGNSPLHF
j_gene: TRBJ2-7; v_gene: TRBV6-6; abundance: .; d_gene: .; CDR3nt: TGTGCCACCAGGGACCGACCGGGGATTGTCCACGAGCAGTACTTC; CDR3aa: CATRDRPGIVHEQYF
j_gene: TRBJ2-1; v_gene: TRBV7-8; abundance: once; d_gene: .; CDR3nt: TGTGCCAGCAGCGTCACCTTCTTGAGCTCCTACAATGAGCAGTTCTTC; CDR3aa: CASSVTFLSSYNEQFF
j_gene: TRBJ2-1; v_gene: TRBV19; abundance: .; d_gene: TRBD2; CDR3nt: TGTGCCAGTAGTCCCCGCCTAGCGGGAGGCTACGGAGGTGAGCAGTTCTTC; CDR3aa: CASSPRLAGGYGGEQFF
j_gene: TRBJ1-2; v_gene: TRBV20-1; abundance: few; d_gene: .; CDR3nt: TGCAGTGCTACGGACAGCTATGGCTACACCTTC; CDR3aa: CSATDSYGYTF
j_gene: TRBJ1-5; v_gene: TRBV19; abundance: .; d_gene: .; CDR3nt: TGTGCCAGTAAGTCGCGGGGTGCGGATGAGACTCAGCCCCAGCATTTT; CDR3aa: CASKSRGADETQPQHF
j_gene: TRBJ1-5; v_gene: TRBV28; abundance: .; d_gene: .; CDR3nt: TGTGCCAGCAGTTTAACGGTACAGCCCCAGCATTTT; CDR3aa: CASSLTVQPQHF
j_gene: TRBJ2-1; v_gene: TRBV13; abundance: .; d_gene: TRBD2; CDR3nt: TGTGCCAGCAGCTTAGGCGGGGGGGAGTTAAATGAGCAGTTCTTC; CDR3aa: CASSLGGGELNEQFF
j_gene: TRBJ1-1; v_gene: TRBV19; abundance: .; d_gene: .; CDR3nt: TGTGCCAGTAGTATCAGTTCTTACAACACTGAAGCTTTCTTT; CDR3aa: CASSISSYNTEAFF
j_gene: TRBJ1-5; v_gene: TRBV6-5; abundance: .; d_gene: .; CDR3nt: TGTGCCAGCAGTTACTGGGGGTATGATCAGCCCCAGCATTTT; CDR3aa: CASSYWGYDQPQHF
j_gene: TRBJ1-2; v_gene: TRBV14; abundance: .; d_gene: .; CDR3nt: TGTGCCAGCAGCCAACAAGATGGACCGTGGCTCAGTGGCTACACCTTC; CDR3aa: CASSQQDGPWLSGYTF
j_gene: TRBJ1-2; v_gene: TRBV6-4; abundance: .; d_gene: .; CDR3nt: TGTGCCAGCAGTGAAACGGGTAACGGAGACTATGGCTACACCTTC; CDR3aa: CASSETGNGDYGYTF
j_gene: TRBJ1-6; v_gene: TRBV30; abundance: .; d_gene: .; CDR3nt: TGTGCCTGGAGTGTACCGGGGGCCTCACCCCTCCACTTT; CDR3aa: CAWSVPGASPLHF
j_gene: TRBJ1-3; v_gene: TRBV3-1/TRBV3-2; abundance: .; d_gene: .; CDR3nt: TGTGCCAGCAGCCCGAGCTCTGGAAACACCATATATTTT; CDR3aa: CASSPSSGNTIYF
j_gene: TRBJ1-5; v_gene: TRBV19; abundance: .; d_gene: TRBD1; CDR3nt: TGTGCCAGTAGTTTACAGGGGAACAGGGGACAGCCCCAGCATTTT; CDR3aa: CASSLQGNRGQPQHF
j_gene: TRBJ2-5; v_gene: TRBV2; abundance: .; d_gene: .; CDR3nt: TGTGCCAGCAAGATGGACAGGGAGGGACGGGAGACCCAGTACTTC; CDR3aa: CASKMDREGRETQYF
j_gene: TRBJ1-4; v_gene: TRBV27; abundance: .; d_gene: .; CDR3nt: TGTGCCAGCAGTTTATCGCCAGGAAATGAAAAACTGTTTTTT; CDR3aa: CASSLSPGNEKLFF
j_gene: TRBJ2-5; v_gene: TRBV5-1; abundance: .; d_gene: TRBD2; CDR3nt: TGCGCCAGCAGCTTGCTCGGACTAGCGGGGGGTCAAGAGACCCAGTACTTC; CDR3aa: CASSLLGLAGGQETQYF
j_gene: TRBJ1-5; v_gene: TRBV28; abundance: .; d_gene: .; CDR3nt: TGTGCCAGCAGTTTATGGGGGTGGCTAAATAGCAATCAGCCCCAGCATTTT; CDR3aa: CASSLWGWLNSNQPQHF
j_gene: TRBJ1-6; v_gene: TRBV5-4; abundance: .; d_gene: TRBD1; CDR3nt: TGTGCCAGCAGCTTGGATAGGGGAGGGGGCTCACCCCTCCACTTT; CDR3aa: CASSLDRGGGSPLHF
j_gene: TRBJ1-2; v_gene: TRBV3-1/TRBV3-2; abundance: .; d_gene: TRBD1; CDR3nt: TGTGCCAGCAGCCAGCAGGGGGGTCATGGCTACACCTTC; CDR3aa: CASSQQGGHGYTF
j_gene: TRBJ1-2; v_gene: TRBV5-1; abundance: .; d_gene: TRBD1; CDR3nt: TGCGCCAGCAGCCACGCCTTTGACAGGGGGGTACTAGGCTACACCTTC; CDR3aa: CASSHAFDRGVLGYTF
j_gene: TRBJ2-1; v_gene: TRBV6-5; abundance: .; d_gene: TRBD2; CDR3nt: TGTGCCAGCAGTTACGGGGGGGCTAGCGGGATTAATGAGCAGTTCTTC; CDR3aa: CASSYGGASGINEQFF
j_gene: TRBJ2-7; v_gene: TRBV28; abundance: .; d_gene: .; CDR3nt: TGTGCCAGCAGTTTAAGTGGCAGGGGGGGCGAGCAGTACTTC; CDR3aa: CASSLSGRGGEQYF
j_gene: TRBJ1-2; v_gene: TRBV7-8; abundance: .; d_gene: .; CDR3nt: TGTGCCAGCAGCTTAGCGTACTATGGCTACACCTTC; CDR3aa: CASSLAYYGYTF